This TCR beta chain was documented in a study of graft-versus-host responses after intestinal transplantation. Turning to the study itself: Multivisceral, liver-intestinal, or isolated intestinal transplants were performed in recipients. Every one of the recipients received anti-thymocyte globulin induction and afterwards took tacrolimus and steroids for about 3 years. Study outcomes and limitations: Detected in recipient marrow were GvH clones, some of which were first observed in ileum or blood.

Produced via immunoSEQ multiplex PCR; TCRdb's table is partial and in-frame only. The profile shows 80,000 to 100,000 clones, less than 95% of them singletons. About this clone itself: The antigen remains undetermined.

Between the trimmed V and J ends, which lost 2 bases and 6 bases, there was a span of 19 bases. Germline lookup yields CDR1 SEHNR and CDR2 FQNEAQ (reference sequence). This CDR3 contains 16 residues. The source of this sequence is a human donor who was the organ donor for an intestinal transplant. The gene calls are TRBV7-9 and TRBJ1-2, with unresolved D. The sequenced sample was unstimulated CD8+ T cells sorted from spleen or lymph node cells, obtained before transplant. The CDR3 region is CASSLPLGSRGDGYTF. In DNA form, the CDR3 reads TGTGCCAGCAGCTTACCTCTTGGATCCCGGGGAGATGGCTACACCTTC.